This T cell receptor (beta chain) was observed in a study of T cells in localized non-small cell lung cancer. Remarks on this clone: Antigen specificity is unknown.

Study-wide results and limits: The highest T cell clonality was in uninvolved adjacent lung, above tumor.

Clones were sequenced by immunoSEQ multiplex PCR, and TCRdb holds only the in-frame ones, with some missing. This sample has under 35,000 clones, with roughly 90% found just once. This sequence originates from a female donor aged 60 or older with stage II lung adenocarcinoma. The specimen was peripheral blood mononuclear cells, collected before any cancer treatment.

The CDR3 sequence is CASSGGLAGGTDTQYF. In DNA form, the CDR3 reads TGTGCCAGCAGCGGGGGCCTAGCGGGGGGCACAGATACGCAGTATTTT. V and J are TRBV9 and TRBJ2-3; TRBD2 agrees at 10 bases. Germline loops: CDR1 SGDLS, CDR2 YYNGEE. With V trimmed by 3 bases and J by 1 base, 5 bases remained unmatched. This CDR3 has 16 amino acids.